Only one count was recorded for the clone carrying this TCR beta chain. Here immunoSEQ multiplex PCR was the method, and the copy in TCRdb shows in-frame clones only, minus some. The table records 55,000 to 65,000 clones, roughly 92% of them present only once. This specimen comes from a study of T cell changes during pregnancy in multiple sclerosis. CDR1 and CDR2 from the germline V gene are KGHSH and LQKENI. The CDR3 extends over 18 amino acids. Unmatched junction bases numbered 9, after V lost 1 base and J lost 0 bases. The material was peripheral blood, obtained in the second trimester of pregnancy. This chain links TRBV18 with TRBJ1-2; 9 nucleotides match TRBD1. The origin of this receptor is a female donor with multiple sclerosis, enrolled in a pregnancy study. The CDR3 bases are TGTGCCAGCTCACCACTGGCGGGACAGGGTTTAGCTAACTATGGCTACACCTTC. It encodes CASSPLAGQGLANYGYTF.